The entry below gives a single T cell receptor beta chain sequence along with its context. These data come from a study of blood T cell repertoires in COVID-19. As processed by the authors: Estimation of nucleated cell counts relied on the amplification of reference gene primers. Produced via immunoSEQ multiplex PCR; TCRdb's table is partial and in-frame only. V and J calls and clone size are given by that table; D and trimming were obtained from the DNA. The sample contains fewer than 500,000 clones, 80% to 90% of which appear only once. The V and J ends lost 10 bases and 0 bases respectively, with 10 bases between them. The CDR3 spans 13 residues.

The chain carries TRBV12-3 or TRBV12-4 and TRBJ1-5, with a weak D call TRBD1 (5 bases). The clonotype comes from a man younger than 35 with COVID-19, enrolled during active disease. Sequencing was done on a sample of peripheral blood. This CDR3 is CATQTDSNQPQHF. CDR3 nucleotide sequence: TGTGCCACCCAGACAGATAGCAATCAGCCCCAGCATTTT.